This T cell receptor beta chain comes out of a study of T-cell memory formation after mild COVID-19. Study-level information: Largely, TCR clusters stayed within a single donor. General study findings and limits: In pre-infection memory, a portion of responding clones appeared, which suggested that cross-reactive memory joined. Those CD4+ clones that contracted were mainly in CM and EM (CD8+ ones in EMRA).

Researchers used 5'RACE with constant-segment primers to make TCR alpha and TCR beta cDNA libraries that carry sample barcodes and UMIs. TCRdb reanalysed the 5' RACE reads using MiXCR and keeps one entry per CDR3 protein. The top ten hold approximately 12% of the sample, which has about 560,000 distinct CDR3 sequences, roughly 18% seen once. This clonotype was picked up a small number of times. The antigen remains undetermined. With 3 bases clipped from V and 4 bases from J, the junction kept 9 bases outside the gene matches. CDR1 is ENHRY, CDR2 SYGVKD, per germline. This CDR3 contains 15 residues. The sequencing sample was made of PBMCs or a T cell subset sorted from them (not recorded which). This sequence was found in an adult woman who had mild COVID-19 (a few samples of this study predate the infection). Cell type and time point are not known. The genes are TRBV10-3 and TRBJ2-7; 7 nucleotides line up with TRBD2. The CDR3 DNA reads as TGTGCCATCAGTGATAATAGCGGGCAGCTTTACGAGCAGTACTTC. It encodes CAISDNSGQLYEQYF.